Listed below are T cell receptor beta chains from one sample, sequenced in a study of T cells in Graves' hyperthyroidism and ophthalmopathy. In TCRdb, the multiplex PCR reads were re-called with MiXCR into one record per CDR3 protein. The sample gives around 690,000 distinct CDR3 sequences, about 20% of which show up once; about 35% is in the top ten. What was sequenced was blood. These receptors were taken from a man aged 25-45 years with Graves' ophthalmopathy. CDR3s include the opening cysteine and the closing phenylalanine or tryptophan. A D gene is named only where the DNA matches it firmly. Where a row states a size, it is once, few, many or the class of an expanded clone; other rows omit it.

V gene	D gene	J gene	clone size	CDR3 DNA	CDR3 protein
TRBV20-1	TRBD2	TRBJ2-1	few	TGCAGTGCTCCCGGACTAGCGGGAAGAAGCTCCTACAATGAGCAGTTCTTC	CSAPGLAGRSSYNEQFF
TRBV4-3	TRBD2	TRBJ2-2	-	TGCGCCAGCAGCCCGGGACTAGCGGGATCCGGGGAGCTGTTTTTT	CASSPGLAGSGELFF
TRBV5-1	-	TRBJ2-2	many	TGCGCCAGCAGCTTGGATCAGAACACCGGGGAGCTGTTTTTT	CASSLDQNTGELFF
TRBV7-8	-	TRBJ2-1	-	TGTGCCAGTGGGGGGAGACCCGATGAGCAGTTCTTC	CASGGRPDEQFF
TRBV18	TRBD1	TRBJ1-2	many	TGTGCCAGCTCACCAATCGGGACAGGGGATGGCTACACCTTC	CASSPIGTGDGYTF
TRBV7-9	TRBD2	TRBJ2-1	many	TGTGCCAGCAGCTCAACTAGCGGGAGGTTCCATGAGCAGTTCTTC	CASSSTSGRFHEQFF
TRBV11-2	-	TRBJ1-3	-	TGTGCCAGCAGCCAGTGGGACATCGGAAACACCATATATTTT	CASSQWDIGNTIYF
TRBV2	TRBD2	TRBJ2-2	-	TGTGCCAGCAGTCCTGGGAGGGGCAACGCCGGGGAGCTGTTTTTT	CASSPGRGNAGELFF
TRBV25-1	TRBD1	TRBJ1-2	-	TGTGCCAGCAGCAGGACAGGAGTTAACTATGGCTACACCTTC	CASSRTGVNYGYTF
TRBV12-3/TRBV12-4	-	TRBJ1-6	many	TGTGCCAGCAGTTTAGGAGGTTTCGGACCCCTCCACTTT	CASSLGGFGPLHF
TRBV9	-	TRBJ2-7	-	TGTGCCAGCAGCGTAGCACCGAGAGGATACGAGCAGTACTTC	CASSVAPRGYEQYF
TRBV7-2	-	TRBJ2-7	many	TGTGCCAGCAGTACACTGGTAAGGTCCTACGAGCAGTACTTC	CASSTLVRSYEQYF
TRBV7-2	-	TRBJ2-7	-	TGTGCCAGCAGCTTAGATACAGGGGGGGTTGCGTACGAGCAGTACTTC	CASSLDTGGVAYEQYF
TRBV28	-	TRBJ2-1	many	TGTGCCAGCTCAATCGGGGGACCGTACTCCAATGAGCAGTTCTTC	CASSIGGPYSNEQFF